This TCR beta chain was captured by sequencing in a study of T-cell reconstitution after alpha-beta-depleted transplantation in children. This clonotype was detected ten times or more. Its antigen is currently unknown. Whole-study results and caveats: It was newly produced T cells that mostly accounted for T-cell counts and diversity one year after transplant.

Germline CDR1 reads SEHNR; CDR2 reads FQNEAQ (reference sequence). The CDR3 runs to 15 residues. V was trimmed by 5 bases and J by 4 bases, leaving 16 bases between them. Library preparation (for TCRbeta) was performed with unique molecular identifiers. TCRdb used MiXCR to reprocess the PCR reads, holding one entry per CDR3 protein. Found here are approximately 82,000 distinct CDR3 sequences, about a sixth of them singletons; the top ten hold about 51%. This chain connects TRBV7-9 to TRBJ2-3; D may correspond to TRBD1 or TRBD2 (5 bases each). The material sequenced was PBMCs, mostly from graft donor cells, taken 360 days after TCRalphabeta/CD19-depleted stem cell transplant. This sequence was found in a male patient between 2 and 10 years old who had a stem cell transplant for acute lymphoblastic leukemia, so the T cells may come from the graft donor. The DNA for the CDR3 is TGTGCCAGCAGCGTAGGACTCCGGGGCGCAGATACGCAGTATTTT. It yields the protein CASSVGLRGADTQYF.